This T cell receptor (beta chain) was sequenced in a study of vaccination effects on CD4 cells after COVID-19. Study overall: Of the BNT162b2 and mRNA-1273 vaccines, participants received two doses of one or the other.

This CDR3 is 15 amino acids long. Germline assignment: CDR1 LNHNV and CDR2 YYDKDF (reference sequence). The ends lost 3 bases at V and 5 bases at J; junction bases unmatched: 7. Concerning this clone: What it binds is unknown.

Repertoires were generated with immunoSEQ multiplex PCR, while TCRdb's copy carries only in-frame clones and drops some. The sample holds more than 40,000 clones, 70% seen once. After expansion with viral peptide pools in the ViraFEST assay, antigen-specific CD4+ T cells were sequenced. It was after nine to ten days of culture that CD4+ T cells were isolated. Neither prior SARS-CoV-2 infection nor positive nucleocapsid antibodies were present in the vaccine recipients. Wells each received two million PBMC, cultured with roughly 9.4 IU/ml IL-2 and approximately 10 ug/ml peptides. The TCR comes from a human donor who received a COVID-19 vaccine. Sequencing was performed on CD4+ T cells from PBMCs cultured with HCoV-OC43 spike peptides, taken before COVID-19 vaccination. Subset in this sample: HCoV-OC43 spike overlapping peptide pool stimulation. The chain is built from TRBV15 and TRBJ2-7; 10 bases agree with TRBD1. CDR3 sequence (DNA): TGTGCCACCAGCAGTACTTGGGGACAGGGGCACGAGCAGTACTTC. Encoded protein: CATSSTWGQGHEQYF.